The entry that follows covers one T cell receptor beta chain sequence. Its antigen is unidentified. The sample carries other DNA sequences with the same CDR3. The authors distributed each subset's genomic DNA evenly over several immunoSEQ plates. DNA input for the unsorted PBMC replicate PCRs was 250 to 350 ng, approximately 30,000 T cell genomes. In the authors' workflow: ImmunoSEQ only sent back junction sequences with no quality scores, so filtering was done differently. Method: immunoSEQ multiplex PCR; TCRdb's copy keeps in-frame clones and lacks some. That table is the source of V, J and clone size, and D and trimming were worked out from the DNA. Of some 500,000 clones listed, 79% are singletons. Germline CDR1 is SGHAT and CDR2 is FQNNGV. The CDR3 consists of 12 residues. V was shortened by 4 bases and J by 3 bases, with 7 bases between the two germline ends. This specimen belongs to a study of shared clonotypes between healthy human individuals. Study conclusions and caveats: Sequencing depth was a factor that was expected to affect clonotype sharing among donors.

Sequencing was carried out using PBMCs. This chain links TRBV11-2 with TRBJ2-7; weak D call: TRBD1 (5 bases). The sequence was obtained from a woman in her thirties or forties in good health. Some clones in this sample may be carry-over from other donors' samples. The CDR3 DNA sequence: TGTGCCAGCAGCTCGCAGGGCTACGAGCAGTACTTC. This translates into CASSSQGYEQYF.